The following is a TCR beta chain sequence with its context. The antigen remains undetermined. The data were obtained in a study of beta chain features in type 1 diabetes. Study outcomes and limitations: All four CD4+ subsets of Type 1 diabetes patients contained TCRB CDR3s that were moderately but significantly shorter. Since sequencing was performed on cDNA, cells with high TCR expression could be over-represented.

This CDR3 has 13 residues. Germline V gene lookup returns CDR1 LGHNA and CDR2 YSLEER. Trimming removed 0 bases at V and 8 bases at J, with 10 bases between. By way of CD45RO/CCR7/CD25/CD127/CD95/CD27, the CD4+ regulatory, stem cell-like memory, central memory and naive cells were sorted. The study reverse transcribed the entire isolated RNA, so it sequenced expressed TCRB transcripts. Only in-frame clones appear in the TCRdb table, and some are missing; sequencing was by immunoSEQ multiplex PCR. The sample lists about 160,000 clones, 7.8% seen once, with roughly 1% in the top ten. Sequencing input: central memory CD4+ T cells from blood. The sequence was obtained from a woman between 40 and 55 years old with type 1 diabetes. The chain couples TRBV4-3 to TRBJ1-2; D uncertain. Here the CDR3 reads CASSQDRHSGYTF. The CDR3 nucleotides read TGCGCCAGCAGCCAAGACCGCCACAGCGGCTACACCTTC.